The 10 T cell receptor beta chains given below trace back to one sample, sequenced in a study of cytomegalovirus exposure and HLA in healthy donors. PCR involved 60 Vbeta and 13 Jbeta primers. Only in-frame clones appear in the TCRdb table, and some are missing; sequencing was by immunoSEQ multiplex PCR. Of 50,000 to 65,000 clones listed, roughly 70% are singletons. The sequencing input was PBMCs. The receptors originated from a woman in her forties or fifties in good health and CMV-seropositive.

The rearrangement links TRBV7-2 to TRBJ2-3; 10 bases are a match to TRBD2. This CDR3 comprises 15 residues. Germline V gives CDR1 SGHTA, CDR2 FQGNSA. The ends lost 0 bases at V and 7 bases at J; junction bases unmatched: 4. The CDR3 protein is CASSLALAGVNTQYF. The CDR3 DNA reads as TGTGCCAGCAGCTTAGCGCTAGCGGGGGTAAATACGCAGTATTTT.

The rearrangement uses TRBV7-8 and TRBJ2-7, with 7 bases that match TRBD1. Germline lookup yields CDR1 SGHVS and CDR2 FQNEAQ. The V segment lost 5 bases and the J segment 7 bases; nucleotides outside the gene matches: 14. This CDR3 has 15 amino acids. The CDR3 sequence is CASSNRGRASGEQYF. The CDR3 region has the DNA TGTGCCAGCAGCAACAGGGGACGAGCTTCGGGGGAGCAGTACTTC.

The J gene is TRBJ2-5, the V gene TRBV6-6, with D possibly being TRBD1 (6 bases). Looked up from germline, CDR1 is MNHNY and CDR2 is SVGAGI (reference sequence). CDR3 length: 13 residues. V was shortened by 2 bases and J by 7 bases, with 11 bases between the two germline ends. This CDR3 is CASSYLQGWTQYF. DNA for the CDR3: TGTGCCAGCAGTTACCTCCAGGGGTGGACCCAGTACTTC.

This clone was seen a handful of times. This chain links TRBV19 with TRBJ2-6, with 8 bases aligning to TRBD1. Germline-derived CDR1 and CDR2 are LNHDA and SQIVND (reference sequence). Germline trimming cut 5 bases from V and 2 bases from J; bases unmatched to any gene: 2. This CDR3 is built from 15 residues. The CDR3 bases are TGTGCCAGTAGTTCACAGGGGGCTGGGGCCAACGTCCTGACTTTC. Translating it yields CASSSQGAGANVLTF.

V is TRBV6-1 and J is TRBJ2-7, with no clear D. Trimming pared 2 bases from V and 5 bases from J, leaving 4 bases between. This CDR3 is built from 11 residues. Germline CDR1 and CDR2: MNHNS and SASEGT. This CDR3 is CASSENNEQYF. The CDR3 DNA reads as TGTGCCAGCAGTGAAAACAACGAGCAGTACTTC.

This clone has a handful of counts. The V call is TRBV18, the J call TRBJ1-4; D remains unclear. Trimming pared 5 bases from V and 0 bases from J, leaving 7 bases between. CDR3 length equals 14 residues. The germline gives CDR1 KGHSH, CDR2 LQKENI. CDR3 region: CASSYITTNEKLFF. As DNA, the CDR3 is TGTGCCAGCTCATATATAACAACTAATGAAAAACTGTTTTTT.

This sequence joins TRBV10-3 and TRBJ2-7; no reliable D call. The CDR3 has 14 amino acids. V was shortened by 3 bases and J by 2 bases, with 11 bases between the two germline ends. Germline loops: CDR1 ENHRY, CDR2 SYGVKD. Written as DNA, the CDR3 is TGTGCCATCAGTGATTCGACAACCACCTACGAGCAGTACTTC. Translated, it gives CAISDSTTTYEQYF.

The chain couples TRBV5-1 to TRBJ2-1; 14 bases match TRBD2. V lost 3 bases, J lost 10 bases, and 12 bases stayed unmatched. The CDR3 runs to 17 residues. Per the germline V gene, CDR1 is SGHRS and CDR2 is YFSETQ. CDR3 residues: CASSSRPGLAGVREQFF. Written as DNA, the CDR3 is TGCGCCAGCAGCTCGAGACCGGGACTAGCGGGGGTGAGGGAGCAGTTCTTC.

V is TRBV7-6 and J is TRBJ2-3; the match to TRBD2 covers 13 bases. Trimming cost V 5 bases and J 6 bases; bases outside gene matches: 8. The length of the CDR3 is 16 residues. From germline, CDR1 is SGHVS and CDR2 FNYEAQ. In DNA form, the CDR3 reads TGTGCCAGCAGCCCGGGACTAGCGGGACCCGTTGATACGCAGTATTTT. Encoded protein: CASSPGLAGPVDTQYF.

V usage is TRBV7-8 and J usage is TRBJ2-7, with TRBD1 as a possible D gene (6 bases). The CDR3 has 14 residues. Germline lookup yields CDR1 SGHVS and CDR2 FQNEAQ. V was cut by 1 base and J by 2 bases, with 9 bases left in between. The CDR3 DNA follows: TGTGCCAGCAGCTTAGGCCAGGGGACCTACGAGCAGTACTTC. Translation gives CASSLGQGTYEQYF.